The T cell receptor beta chain under discussion was sequenced for a study of shared clonotypes between healthy human individuals. The CDR3 extends over 16 amino acids. This clone was found once. Clones were read by immunoSEQ multiplex PCR, and TCRdb kept only the in-frame ones, dropping some. The sample lists nearly 1 million clones, approximately 76% occurring once. The investigators split CD4+ cells into a CD45RA+ naive subset and a CD45RA-negative memory subset. This chain joins TRBV21-1 and TRBJ1-5; the table's D call, TRBD1, has no DNA check behind it. TRBV21-1 is listed as a pseudogene. The source material was memory CD4+ T cells sorted from blood. The subset was: CD45RA-negative fraction. The receptor's source is a man between 18 and 29 years old in good health. The CDR3 DNA follows: TGTGCCAGCCCCAGGCCTGGGTCTTTCGGCAATCAGCCCCAGCATTTT. Translated: CASPRPGSFGNQPQHF.